This is a list of T cell receptor beta chains from one sample in a study of blood T cell repertoires in COVID-19. Assay used: immunoSEQ multiplex PCR; TCRdb lists only in-frame clones, some missing. Of 100,000 to 120,000 clones in the sample, approximately 88% were seen once. The sample taken for sequencing was peripheral blood. These receptor sequences come from a woman aged 35 to 49 with acute or convalescent COVID-19. CDR3s include the opening cysteine and the closing phenylalanine or tryptophan. Fields, in order: CDR3 length, V gene, D gene, clone size, J gene, CDR3 DNA, CDR3 protein. A D gene is named only where the DNA matches it firmly. Not every row has a clone size; where given, it reads once, few, many or a size class.

cdr3_length: 13; v_call: TRBV10-3; d_call: TRBD1; clone_size: .; j_call: TRBJ1-5; cdr3_nt: TGTGCCATCCGAGGGGGCTCCAATCAGCCCCAGCATTTT; cdr3_aa: CAIRGGSNQPQHF
cdr3_length: 13; v_call: TRBV6-4; d_call: TRBD1; clone_size: .; j_call: TRBJ2-3; cdr3_nt: TGTGCCAGCAGTGTCGACAGGGGAGATACGCAGTATTTT; cdr3_aa: CASSVDRGDTQYF
cdr3_length: 14; v_call: TRBV27; d_call: TRBD1; clone_size: .; j_call: TRBJ1-4; cdr3_nt: TGTGCCAGCAGTCCGGGACAGGGTGTGGAAAAACTGTTTTTT; cdr3_aa: CASSPGQGVEKLFF
cdr3_length: 13; v_call: TRBV6-5; d_call: TRBD1; clone_size: .; j_call: TRBJ1-1; cdr3_nt: TGTGCCAGCAGACAGGGGAAGAACACTGAAGCTTTCTTT; cdr3_aa: CASRQGKNTEAFF
cdr3_length: 17; v_call: TRBV13; d_call: TRBD2; clone_size: .; j_call: TRBJ2-3; cdr3_nt: TGTGCCAGCAGCTTAGGCACCGGGGCTAGCGGGGTGTATACGCAGTATTTT; cdr3_aa: CASSLGTGASGVYTQYF
cdr3_length: 15; v_call: TRBV19; d_call: .; clone_size: .; j_call: TRBJ1-6; cdr3_nt: TGTGCCAGTAGTACGACCGGGACATCGCATTCACCCCTCCACTTT; cdr3_aa: CASSTTGTSHSPLHF
cdr3_length: 13; v_call: TRBV11-2; d_call: .; clone_size: .; j_call: TRBJ2-2; cdr3_nt: TGTGCCAGCAGCTTAGAGTTTAAAGGGGAGCTGTTTTTT; cdr3_aa: CASSLEFKGELFF
cdr3_length: 13; v_call: TRBV15; d_call: TRBD1; clone_size: .; j_call: TRBJ1-5; cdr3_nt: TGTGCCACCAGCAGAGTAAAAACAGGGGACCAGCATTTT; cdr3_aa: CATSRVKTGDQHF
cdr3_length: 14; v_call: TRBV27; d_call: .; clone_size: once; j_call: TRBJ1-2; cdr3_nt: TGTGCCAGCAGGCAGAACAGGGATAACTATGGCTACACCTTC; cdr3_aa: CASRQNRDNYGYTF
cdr3_length: 15; v_call: TRBV4-1; d_call: .; clone_size: .; j_call: TRBJ2-5; cdr3_nt: TGCGCCAGCAGCCAAGATCGAGGTTACCAAGAGACCCAGTACTTC; cdr3_aa: CASSQDRGYQETQYF
cdr3_length: 15; v_call: TRBV1; d_call: .; clone_size: .; j_call: TRBJ1-2; cdr3_nt: TGCACCAGCAGCCAAGAGCCCGGCGGAAACTATGGCTACACCTTC; cdr3_aa: CTSSQEPGGNYGYTF
cdr3_length: 15; v_call: TRBV2; d_call: TRBD1; clone_size: few; j_call: TRBJ1-1; cdr3_nt: TGTGCCAGCAGGGCATCGGCAGGGGGTCACACTGAAGCTTTCTTT; cdr3_aa: CASRASAGGHTEAFF
cdr3_length: 13; v_call: TRBV5-1; d_call: TRBD1; clone_size: .; j_call: TRBJ1-1; cdr3_nt: TGCGCCAGCAGAATGACAGGGACCACTGAAGCTTTCTTT; cdr3_aa: CASRMTGTTEAFF
cdr3_length: 14; v_call: TRBV7-2; d_call: TRBD1; clone_size: .; j_call: TRBJ1-2; cdr3_nt: TGTGCCAGCAGCTTTTCCGCAGGGGGCGACGGCTACACCTTC; cdr3_aa: CASSFSAGGDGYTF
cdr3_length: 16; v_call: TRBV4-1; d_call: .; clone_size: .; j_call: TRBJ1-4; cdr3_nt: TGCGCCAGCAGCCGCCGGACAGAAGCAACTAATGAAAAACTGTTTTTT; cdr3_aa: CASSRRTEATNEKLFF
cdr3_length: 14; v_call: TRBV3-1/TRBV3-2; d_call: .; clone_size: .; j_call: TRBJ1-5; cdr3_nt: TGTGCCAGCGGGGCAGCAGTCGCCAATCAGCCCCAGCATTTT; cdr3_aa: CASGAAVANQPQHF
cdr3_length: 14; v_call: TRBV6-5; d_call: .; clone_size: .; j_call: TRBJ2-7; cdr3_nt: TGTGCCAGCAGTAGGAACAGCTTTTCCTACGAGCAGTACTTC; cdr3_aa: CASSRNSFSYEQYF
cdr3_length: 13; v_call: TRBV7-2; d_call: .; clone_size: .; j_call: TRBJ1-2; cdr3_nt: TGTGCCAGCAGCCCCCCAGGGCGTTATGGCTACACCTTC; cdr3_aa: CASSPPGRYGYTF
cdr3_length: 14; v_call: TRBV7-3; d_call: .; clone_size: .; j_call: TRBJ2-5; cdr3_nt: TGTGCCAGCAGCTTAACCGGGTACGAAGAGACCCAGTACTTC; cdr3_aa: CASSLTGYEETQYF
cdr3_length: 14; v_call: TRBV30; d_call: TRBD1; clone_size: once; j_call: TRBJ1-6; cdr3_nt: TGTGCCTGGATACTAGGGGGCAGGAATTCACCCCTCCACTTT; cdr3_aa: CAWILGGRNSPLHF
cdr3_length: 15; v_call: TRBV19; d_call: TRBD1; clone_size: .; j_call: TRBJ1-2; cdr3_nt: TGTGCCAGTAGTTATGGAACCGGGACAGCCCTTGGCTACACCTTC; cdr3_aa: CASSYGTGTALGYTF
cdr3_length: 13; v_call: TRBV7-8; d_call: .; clone_size: .; j_call: TRBJ2-3; cdr3_nt: TGTGCCAGCAGCCGGCTAGTAGCCGATACGCAGTATTTT; cdr3_aa: CASSRLVADTQYF
cdr3_length: 15; v_call: TRBV5-8; d_call: .; clone_size: .; j_call: TRBJ1-4; cdr3_nt: TGTGCCAGCAGCTTGAAAGGGGTAACTAATGAAAAACTGTTTTTT; cdr3_aa: CASSLKGVTNEKLFF
cdr3_length: 12; v_call: TRBV12-3/TRBV12-4; d_call: .; clone_size: .; j_call: TRBJ1-1; cdr3_nt: TGTGCCAGCAGTTTGGTCAGGGCTGAAGCTTTCTTT; cdr3_aa: CASSLVRAEAFF
cdr3_length: 12; v_call: TRBV19; d_call: .; clone_size: few; j_call: TRBJ1-1; cdr3_nt: TGTGCCAGTATAGGGAGGTACACTGAAGCTTTCTTT; cdr3_aa: CASIGRYTEAFF
cdr3_length: 15; v_call: TRBV5-4; d_call: TRBD1; clone_size: .; j_call: TRBJ2-3; cdr3_nt: TGTGCCAGCAGCCGAGGACAGGGGAGCACAGATACGCAGTATTTT; cdr3_aa: CASSRGQGSTDTQYF
cdr3_length: 15; v_call: TRBV18; d_call: TRBD1; clone_size: .; j_call: TRBJ1-1; cdr3_nt: TGTGCCAGCTCACCGGGACAGACTATGAACACTGAAGCTTTCTTT; cdr3_aa: CASSPGQTMNTEAFF
cdr3_length: 13; v_call: TRBV2; d_call: TRBD1; clone_size: .; j_call: TRBJ1-2; cdr3_nt: TGTGCCAGCAGTCGGACAGGGAACTATGGCTACACCTTC; cdr3_aa: CASSRTGNYGYTF
cdr3_length: 14; v_call: TRBV7-2; d_call: .; clone_size: .; j_call: TRBJ1-6; cdr3_nt: TGTGCCAGCAGCTTCCAGGGCGAAGGCTCACCCCTCCACTTT; cdr3_aa: CASSFQGEGSPLHF
cdr3_length: 16; v_call: TRBV5-1; d_call: .; clone_size: .; j_call: TRBJ2-2; cdr3_nt: TGCGCCAGCAGCTCTAGTCCGGGACAAGTGGCCAGGGAGCTGTTTTTT; cdr3_aa: CASSSSPGQVARELFF
cdr3_length: 18; v_call: TRBV7-2; d_call: .; clone_size: .; j_call: TRBJ2-3; cdr3_nt: TGTGCCAGCAGCCTAACCTTGTCGCGGGGGCTCAGCACAGATACGCAGTATTTT; cdr3_aa: CASSLTLSRGLSTDTQYF
cdr3_length: 15; v_call: TRBV5-4; d_call: .; clone_size: .; j_call: TRBJ2-2; cdr3_nt: TGTGCCAGCAGCCACGGACAGTCCACCACCGGGGAGCTGTTTTTT; cdr3_aa: CASSHGQSTTGELFF
cdr3_length: 16; v_call: TRBV3-1/TRBV3-2; d_call: TRBD1; clone_size: .; j_call: TRBJ2-6; cdr3_nt: TGTGCCAGCGGGACAGCGGCCGGGTCTGGGGCCAACGTCCTGACTTTC; cdr3_aa: CASGTAAGSGANVLTF
cdr3_length: 17; v_call: TRBV18; d_call: TRBD2; clone_size: once; j_call: TRBJ2-7; cdr3_nt: TGTGCCAGCTCACCCCATGAAGCGGGGGAGGCACCTTACGAGCAGTACTTC; cdr3_aa: CASSPHEAGEAPYEQYF
cdr3_length: 16; v_call: TRBV13; d_call: TRBD2; clone_size: .; j_call: TRBJ2-1; cdr3_nt: TGTGCCAGCAGCTTGGGACTAGCGAATTCCTACCATGAGCAGTTCTTC; cdr3_aa: CASSLGLANSYHEQFF
cdr3_length: 15; v_call: TRBV19; d_call: TRBD1; clone_size: once; j_call: TRBJ1-2; cdr3_nt: TGTGCCAGTAGTATAGAACAGGGGGCGACCCATGGCTACACCTTC; cdr3_aa: CASSIEQGATHGYTF
cdr3_length: 14; v_call: TRBV1; d_call: .; clone_size: .; j_call: TRBJ1-2; cdr3_nt: TGCACCAGCAGCCTTTCACAAATTAACTATGGCTACACCTTC; cdr3_aa: CTSSLSQINYGYTF
cdr3_length: 14; v_call: TRBV6-5; d_call: .; clone_size: .; j_call: TRBJ1-2; cdr3_nt: TGTGCCAGCAGTTTACAGGGAACCTACTATGGCTACACCTTC; cdr3_aa: CASSLQGTYYGYTF
cdr3_length: 12; v_call: TRBV5-1; d_call: .; clone_size: .; j_call: TRBJ2-1; cdr3_nt: TGCGCCAGCAGAGACAACTACAATGAGCAGTTCTTC; cdr3_aa: CASRDNYNEQFF
cdr3_length: 13; v_call: TRBV6-1; d_call: .; clone_size: once; j_call: TRBJ2-3; cdr3_nt: TGTGCCAGCAGCTACAGGGTGGCGGATACGCAGTATTTT; cdr3_aa: CASSYRVADTQYF
cdr3_length: 15; v_call: TRBV3-1/TRBV3-2; d_call: .; clone_size: .; j_call: TRBJ2-5; cdr3_nt: TGTGCCAGCAGCCTTTACCGTGGGACTCCTGAGACCCAGTACTTC; cdr3_aa: CASSLYRGTPETQYF
cdr3_length: 15; v_call: TRBV30; d_call: .; clone_size: .; j_call: TRBJ1-1; cdr3_nt: TGTGCCTGGAGCGGGAAACAGCCGGCAAGAGCTGAAGCTTTCTTT; cdr3_aa: CAWSGKQPARAEAFF
cdr3_length: 13; v_call: TRBV5-5; d_call: .; clone_size: .; j_call: TRBJ1-4; cdr3_nt: TGTGCCAGCAGCCCAACAACTAATGAAAAACTGTTTTTT; cdr3_aa: CASSPTTNEKLFF
cdr3_length: 13; v_call: TRBV2; d_call: .; clone_size: few; j_call: TRBJ1-2; cdr3_nt: TGTGCCAGCCTTGATATCACAGGCTCCGGCTACACCTTC; cdr3_aa: CASLDITGSGYTF
cdr3_length: 14; v_call: TRBV5-5; d_call: .; clone_size: .; j_call: TRBJ1-5; cdr3_nt: TGTGCCAGCAGCTCTATCGGGTTGGATCAGCCCCAGCATTTT; cdr3_aa: CASSSIGLDQPQHF
cdr3_length: 16; v_call: TRBV27; d_call: .; clone_size: .; j_call: TRBJ1-2; cdr3_nt: TGTGCCAGCAGTCCCTTCATAGCGGGGGCGGCACGGGGCTACACCTTC; cdr3_aa: CASSPFIAGAARGYTF
cdr3_length: 16; v_call: TRBV18; d_call: TRBD1; clone_size: .; j_call: TRBJ2-7; cdr3_nt: TGTGCCAGCTCACCTAGCCGGGACAGCACCCCTTACGAGCAGTACTTC; cdr3_aa: CASSPSRDSTPYEQYF
cdr3_length: 15; v_call: TRBV14; d_call: .; clone_size: .; j_call: TRBJ1-2; cdr3_nt: TGTGCCAGCAGCCAAGGACAGGCCCCTAACTATGGCTACACCTTC; cdr3_aa: CASSQGQAPNYGYTF
cdr3_length: 14; v_call: TRBV30; d_call: TRBD1; clone_size: .; j_call: TRBJ2-2; cdr3_nt: TGTGCCTGGAGTCGGACAGGGGCCACCGGGGAGCTGTTTTTT; cdr3_aa: CAWSRTGATGELFF
cdr3_length: 17; v_call: TRBV19; d_call: TRBD1; clone_size: .; j_call: TRBJ1-1; cdr3_nt: TGTGCCAGTAGACCCGTCCCGGGACAGGGAAAGGGCACTGAAGCTTTCTTT; cdr3_aa: CASRPVPGQGKGTEAFF
cdr3_length: 16; v_call: TRBV5-6; d_call: TRBD2; clone_size: .; j_call: TRBJ2-2; cdr3_nt: TGTGCCAGCAGCTTGGGACTAGCGGCGAACACCGGGGAGCTGTTTTTT; cdr3_aa: CASSLGLAANTGELFF
cdr3_length: 15; v_call: TRBV20-1; d_call: TRBD1; clone_size: once; j_call: TRBJ1-5; cdr3_nt: TGCAGTGCTAGTGATACCGGGACAGGGGTCCAGCCCCAGCATTTT; cdr3_aa: CSASDTGTGVQPQHF
cdr3_length: 14; v_call: TRBV18; d_call: .; clone_size: .; j_call: TRBJ1-1; cdr3_nt: TGTGCCAGCTCACAAGGACCGGGGGACACTGAAGCTTTCTTT; cdr3_aa: CASSQGPGDTEAFF
cdr3_length: 15; v_call: TRBV9; d_call: .; clone_size: few; j_call: TRBJ1-1; cdr3_nt: TGTGCCAGCAGCGCCCAACAGGGCACGTGGGCTGAAGCTTTCTTT; cdr3_aa: CASSAQQGTWAEAFF
cdr3_length: 14; v_call: TRBV4-2; d_call: .; clone_size: .; j_call: TRBJ1-5; cdr3_nt: TGTGCCAGCAGCCAAGAACAGGTGGGACAGCCCCAGCATTTT; cdr3_aa: CASSQEQVGQPQHF